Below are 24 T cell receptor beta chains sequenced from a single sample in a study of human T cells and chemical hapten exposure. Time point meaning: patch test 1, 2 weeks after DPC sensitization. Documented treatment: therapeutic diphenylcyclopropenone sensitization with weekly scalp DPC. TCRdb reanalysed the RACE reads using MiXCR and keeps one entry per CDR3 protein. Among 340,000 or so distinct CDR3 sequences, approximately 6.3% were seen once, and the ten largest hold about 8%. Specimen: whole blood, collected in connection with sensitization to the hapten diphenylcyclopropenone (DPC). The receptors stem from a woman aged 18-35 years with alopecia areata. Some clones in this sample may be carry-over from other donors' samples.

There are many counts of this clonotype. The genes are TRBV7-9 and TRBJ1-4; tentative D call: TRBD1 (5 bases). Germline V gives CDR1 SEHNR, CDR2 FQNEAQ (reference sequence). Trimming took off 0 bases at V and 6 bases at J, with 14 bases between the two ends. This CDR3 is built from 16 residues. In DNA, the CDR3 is TGTGCCAGCAGCTTAGCCTCAGGGTTTCGTGATGAAAAACTGTTTTTT. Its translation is CASSLASGFRDEKLFF.

CDR3 nucleotides: TGTGCCAGCTCCCGTATTGCGGGGGGGCCTCCAACAAGTGAGCAGTTCTTC. This gives the protein CASSRIAGGPPTSEQFF. The chain is built from TRBV18 and TRBJ2-1; 9 bases fit TRBD2. CDR1 and CDR2 (germline): KGHSH, LQKENI. The CDR3 covers 17 residues. Trimming at V came to 6 bases and at J to 9 bases, leaving 18 bases not matched to a gene.

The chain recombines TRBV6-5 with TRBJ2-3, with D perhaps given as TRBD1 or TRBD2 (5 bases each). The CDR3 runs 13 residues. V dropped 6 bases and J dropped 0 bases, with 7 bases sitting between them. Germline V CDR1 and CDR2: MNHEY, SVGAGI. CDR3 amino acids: CASRRDSTDTQYF. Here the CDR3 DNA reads TGTGCCAGCAGAAGGGACAGCACAGATACGCAGTATTTT.

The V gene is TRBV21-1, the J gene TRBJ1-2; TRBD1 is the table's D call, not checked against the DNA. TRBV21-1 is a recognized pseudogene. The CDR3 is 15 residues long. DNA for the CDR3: TGTGCCAGCAGCTTTCGACAGGGCCCCGCCTATGGCTACACCTTC. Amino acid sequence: CASSFRQGPAYGYTF.

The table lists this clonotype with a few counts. CDR3 coding DNA: TGCGCCAGCAGCCAAGATTTAGGGGGGCGGCTGAACACTGAAGCTTTCTTT. As protein: CASSQDLGGRLNTEAFF. The chain is built from TRBV4-3 and TRBJ1-1; D perhaps matches TRBD1 (6 bases). The CDR3 has 17 amino acids. Germline V CDR1 and CDR2: LGHNA, YSLEER. Trimming pared 0 bases from V and 0 bases from J, leaving 14 bases between.

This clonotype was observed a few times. This CDR3 reads CASSPRQGGSTEAFF. The DNA for the CDR3 is TGTGCCAGCAGTCCGCGACAGGGGGGCAGCACTGAAGCTTTCTTT. V and J are TRBV12-3 or TRBV12-4 and TRBJ1-1; 9 bases align to TRBD1. The J segment lost 4 bases and the V segment lost 5 bases, leaving 8 bases of the junction unmatched. This CDR3 contains 15 residues.

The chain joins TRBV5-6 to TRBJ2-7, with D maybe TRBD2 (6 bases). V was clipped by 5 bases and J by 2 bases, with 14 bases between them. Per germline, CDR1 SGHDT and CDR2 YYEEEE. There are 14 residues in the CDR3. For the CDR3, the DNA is TGTGCCAGCAGTTTTAGCGGTTCCCCCTACGAGCAGTACTTC. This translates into CASSFSGSPYEQYF. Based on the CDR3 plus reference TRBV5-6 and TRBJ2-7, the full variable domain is DAGVTQSPTHLIKTRGQQVTLRCSPKSGHDTVSWYQQALGQGPQFIFQYYEEEERQRGNFPDRFSGHQFPNYSSELNVNALLLGDSALYLCASSFSGSPYEQYFGPGTRLTVT.

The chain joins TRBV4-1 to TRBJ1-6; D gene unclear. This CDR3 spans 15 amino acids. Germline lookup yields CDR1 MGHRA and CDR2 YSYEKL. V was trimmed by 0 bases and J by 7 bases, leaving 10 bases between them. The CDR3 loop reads CASSQENLGNSPLHF. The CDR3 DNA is TGCGCCAGCAGCCAAGAAAATTTGGGGAATTCACCCCTCCACTTT.

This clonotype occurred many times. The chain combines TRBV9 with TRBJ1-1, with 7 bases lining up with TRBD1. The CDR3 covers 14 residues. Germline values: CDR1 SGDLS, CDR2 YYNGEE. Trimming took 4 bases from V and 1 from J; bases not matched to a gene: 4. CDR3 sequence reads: CASSRQGPNTEAFF. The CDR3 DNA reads TGTGCCAGCAGCCGACAGGGCCCGAACACTGAAGCTTTCTTT.

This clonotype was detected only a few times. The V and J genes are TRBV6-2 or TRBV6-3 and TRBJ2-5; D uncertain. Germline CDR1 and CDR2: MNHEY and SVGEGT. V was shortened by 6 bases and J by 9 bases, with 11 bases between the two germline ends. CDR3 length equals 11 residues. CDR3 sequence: CASSHGVAQYF. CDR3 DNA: TGTGCCAGCAGCCATGGTGTGGCCCAGTACTTC.

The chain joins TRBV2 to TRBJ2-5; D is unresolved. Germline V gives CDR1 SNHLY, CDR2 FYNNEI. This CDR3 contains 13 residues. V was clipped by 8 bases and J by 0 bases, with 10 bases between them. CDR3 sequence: CASLRDDQETQYF. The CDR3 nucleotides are TGTGCCAGCCTCCGAGACGACCAAGAGACCCAGTACTTC.

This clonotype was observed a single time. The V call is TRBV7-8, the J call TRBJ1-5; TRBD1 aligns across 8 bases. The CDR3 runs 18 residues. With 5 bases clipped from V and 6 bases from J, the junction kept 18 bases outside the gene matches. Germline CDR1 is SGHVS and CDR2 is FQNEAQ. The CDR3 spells CASSPSYAGGEWAQPQHF. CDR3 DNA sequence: TGTGCCAGCAGCCCCTCATATGCAGGGGGCGAGTGGGCTCAGCCCCAGCATTTT.

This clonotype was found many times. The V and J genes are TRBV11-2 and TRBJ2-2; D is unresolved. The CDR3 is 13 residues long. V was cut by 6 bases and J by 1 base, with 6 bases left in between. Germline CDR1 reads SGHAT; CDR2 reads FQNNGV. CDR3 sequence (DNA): TGTGCCAGCAGGGAGCAGAACACCGGGGAGCTGTTTTTT. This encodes CASREQNTGELFF. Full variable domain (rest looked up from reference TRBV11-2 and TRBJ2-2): EAGVAQSPRYKIIEKRQSVAFWCNPISGHATLYWYQQILGQGPKLLIQFQNNGVVDDSQLPKDRFSAERLKGVDSTLKIQPAKLEDSAVYLCASREQNTGELFFGEGSRLTVL.

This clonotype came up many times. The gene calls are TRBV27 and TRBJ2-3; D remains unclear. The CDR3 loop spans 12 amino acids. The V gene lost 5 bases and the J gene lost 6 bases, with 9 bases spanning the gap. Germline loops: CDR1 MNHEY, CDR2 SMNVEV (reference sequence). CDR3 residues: CASSSLSDTQYF. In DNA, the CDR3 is TGTGCCAGCAGTAGTCTATCCGATACGCAGTATTTT.

In DNA form, the CDR3 reads TGCAGTGCTAGGTCCGGTAATGAAAAACTGTTTTTT. Translated, it gives CSARSGNEKLFF. This rearrangement joins TRBV20-1 to TRBJ1-4; D uncertain. The CDR3 spans 12 residues. Trimming took 3 bases from V and 4 from J, leaving 6 bases between them. Germline CDR1 reads DFQATT; CDR2 reads SNEGSKA (reference sequence).

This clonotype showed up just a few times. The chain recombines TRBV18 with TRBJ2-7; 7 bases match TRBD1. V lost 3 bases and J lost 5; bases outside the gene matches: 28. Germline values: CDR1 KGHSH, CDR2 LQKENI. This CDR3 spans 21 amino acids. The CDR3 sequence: CASSPSAPQDRSFVELHEQYF. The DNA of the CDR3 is TGTGCCAGCTCACCTTCGGCCCCTCAGGACAGGTCTTTCGTGGAACTCCACGAGCAGTACTTC.

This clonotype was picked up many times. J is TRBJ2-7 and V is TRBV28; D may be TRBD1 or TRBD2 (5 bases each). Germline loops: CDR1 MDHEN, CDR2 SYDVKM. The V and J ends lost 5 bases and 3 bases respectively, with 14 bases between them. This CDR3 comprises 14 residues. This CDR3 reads CASSGSGTHYEQYF. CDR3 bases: TGTGCCAGCAGTGGATCCGGGACCCACTACGAGCAGTACTTC. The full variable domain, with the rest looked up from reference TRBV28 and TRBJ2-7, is DVKVTQSSRYLVKRTGEKVFLECVQDMDHENMFWYRQDPGLGLRLIYFSYDVKMKEKGDIPEGYSVSREKKERFSLILESASTNQTSMYLCASSGSGTHYEQYFGPGTRLTVT.

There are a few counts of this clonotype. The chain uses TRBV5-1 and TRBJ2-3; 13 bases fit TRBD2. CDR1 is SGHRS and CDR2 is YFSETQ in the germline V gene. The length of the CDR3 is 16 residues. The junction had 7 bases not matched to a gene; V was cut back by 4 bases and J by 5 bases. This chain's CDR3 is CASSSTSGGARDTQYF. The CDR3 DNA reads TGCGCCAGCAGCAGTACTAGCGGGGGGGCCAGAGATACGCAGTATTTT.

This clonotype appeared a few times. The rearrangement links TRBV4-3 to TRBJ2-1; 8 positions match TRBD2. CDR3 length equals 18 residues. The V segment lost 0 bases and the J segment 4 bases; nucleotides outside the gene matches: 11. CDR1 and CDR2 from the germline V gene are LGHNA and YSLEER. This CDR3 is CASSQEGARGGWYNEQFF. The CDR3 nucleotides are TGCGCCAGCAGCCAAGAGGGGGCCCGCGGGGGGTGGTACAATGAGCAGTTCTTC.

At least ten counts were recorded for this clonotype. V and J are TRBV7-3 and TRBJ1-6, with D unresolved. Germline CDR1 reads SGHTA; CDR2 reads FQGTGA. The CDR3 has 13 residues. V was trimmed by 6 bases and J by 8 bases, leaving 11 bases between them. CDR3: CASRRNVYSPLHF. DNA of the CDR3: TGTGCCAGCAGAAGAAATGTTTATTCACCCCTCCACTTT.

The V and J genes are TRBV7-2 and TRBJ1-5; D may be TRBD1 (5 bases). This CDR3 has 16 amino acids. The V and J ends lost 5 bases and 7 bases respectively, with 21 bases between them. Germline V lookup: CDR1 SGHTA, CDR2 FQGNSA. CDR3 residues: CASSPQRAGGGQPQHF. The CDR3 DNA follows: TGTGCCAGCAGCCCGCAAAGGGCGGGCGGGGGACAGCCCCAGCATTTT.

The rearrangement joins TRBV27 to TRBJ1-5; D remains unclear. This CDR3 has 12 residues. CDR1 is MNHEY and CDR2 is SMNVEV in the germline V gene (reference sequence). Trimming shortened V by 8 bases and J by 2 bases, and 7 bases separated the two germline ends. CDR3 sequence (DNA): TGTGCCAGCCGGTCACGCAATCAGCCCCAGCATTTT. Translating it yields CASRSRNQPQHF.

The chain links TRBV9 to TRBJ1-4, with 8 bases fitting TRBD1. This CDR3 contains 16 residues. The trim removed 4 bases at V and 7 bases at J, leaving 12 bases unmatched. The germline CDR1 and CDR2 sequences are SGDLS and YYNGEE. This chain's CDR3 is CASSPSLAGGFEKLFF. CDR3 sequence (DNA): TGTGCCAGCAGCCCATCCTTGGCAGGGGGCTTTGAAAAACTGTTTTTT.

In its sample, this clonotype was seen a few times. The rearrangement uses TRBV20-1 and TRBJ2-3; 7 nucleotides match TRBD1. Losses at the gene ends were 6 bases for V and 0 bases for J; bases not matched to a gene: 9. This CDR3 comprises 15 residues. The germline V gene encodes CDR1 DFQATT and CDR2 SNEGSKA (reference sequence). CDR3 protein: CSANNRGYSTDTQYF. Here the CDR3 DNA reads TGCAGTGCAAATAACAGGGGTTATAGCACAGATACGCAGTATTTT.